This TCR beta chain appears in the sequencing data of a study of cytomegalovirus exposure and HLA in healthy donors (dated by TCRdb to 2015 to 2018). General notes on the study: A later analysis indicated that the roughly 120 validation repertoires were generated on the platform also employed for the 650 to 850 repertoires of the first cohort. The study aimed to test whether cataloging public T cell receptors could reveal signatures of past pathogen exposure. Besides the first cohort of roughly 660 subjects, a separate validation cohort made up of some 110 different subjects was used. To predict cytomegalovirus infection status, the study brought together high-throughput TCR immunosequencing, statistical association of individual TCRs with disease status, and machine learning.

Donors formed part of the validation cohort, which comprised 120 subjects and was distinct from the first cohort of under 850 subjects. Comments on this clone: Its antigen is unknown. No per-base quality is available; no much larger clone lies one base away.

The paper's findings and limits, for the study overall: In the study, 164 TCR beta chains were listed as associated with cytomegalovirus. Most TCR sequences were seen in very few donors, while some public TCRs were found in many individuals. In vitro tests confirmed that three of the cytomegalovirus-associated TCR beta chains recognize cytomegalovirus antigens. Subsequent analysis determined that TCRs grouped into clusters in the first cohort also showed a tendency toward co-occurrence across the roughly 110 validation repertoires, and approximately 94% of cluster scores exceeded 0. The classifier was reported to diagnose cytomegalovirus status with high specificity and sensitivity in both the original and validation cohorts. All 120 or so repertoires were used to score co-occurrence in the validation cohort in a later analysis, because that analysis had no HLA typing for the cohort. The authors suggested that the approach could potentially be extended to other disease states and immunological phenotypes.

The library was built by means of the immunoSEQ multiplex PCR assay. The paper's processing steps were these. A statistical classification framework was developed to diagnose cytomegalovirus status using the catalog of TCR beta chain sequences. Held by TCRdb, this immuneACCESS table contains in-frame sequences only and omits some clones. Under half of the omission traces to an unresolved V gene where checked; the cause of the rest is unknown. V and J calls and clone size are copied from that table; D and trimming were computed from the DNA. This sample is represented by tens of thousands of clones; around 94% of them were singletons. The ten largest clones take up 0.65% to 0.8% of the sample. The CDR3 sequence holds 14 residues, the cysteine and phenylalanine included. Only CDR3 DNA is held: 42 bases, read in frame from base 1. V is trimmed back by 5 bases and J by 1 base, and the junction contains 2 bases that no gene match accounts for. CDR1 and CDR2 are drawn from the germline V gene: MRHNA, SNTAGT.

Rearrangement joined TRBV6-4 to TRBJ2-3, with 8 middle bases fitting TRBD2. This TCR derives from a young man in good health and CMV-seronegative. The material sequenced was PBMCs. The nucleotides are TGTGCCAGCAGTTTCGGGGGGGGCACAGATACGCAGTATTTT. Its protein reads: CASSFGGGTDTQYF.